This TCR delta chain was captured by sequencing in a study of γδ T cells in repeated Plasmodium falciparum infection. About the study: Donors had four controlled P. falciparum NF54 infections over roughly 610 days. The study, taken as a whole, reports: Malian children's Vdelta2-negative repertoires appeared more expanded and less diverse than Australians'.

TCRdb reanalyzed the multiplex PCR reads using CATT. The sample includes tens of thousands of delta-chain clones, approximately 1.7% of them seen just once. V lost 5 bases, J lost 0 bases, and 12 bases stayed unmatched. Germline lookup yields CDR1 TSWWSYY and CDR2 QGS. The CDR3 sequence is 18 residues long. There are many counts of this clone. Its antigen is unidentified. TCRdb's protein for this DNA is that of a much larger clone and differs from the translation at residue 5, likely a read error; the protein shown is the DNA translation. Flow sorting of PBMC yielded separate Vgamma9/Vdelta2+ and Vdelta2-negative gammadelta T cell populations for bulk repertoire analysis.

The receptor's source is a pool of human donors (malaria-infected and uninfected, not separated). The V and J genes are TRDV1 and TRDJ1, with TRDD3 identical over 10 bases. The material sequenced was gamma-delta T cells from blood. CDR3 amino acids: CALGNHLGDKYNTDKLIF. The CDR3 coding sequence is TGTGCTCTTGGGAACCACCTGGGGGATAAGTATAACACCGATAAACTCATCTTT.